These 8 T cell receptor beta chains share one sample of origin, sequenced in a study of cytomegalovirus exposure and HLA in healthy donors. PCR used 60 Vbeta primers and 13 Jbeta primers. Assay: immunoSEQ multiplex PCR; the TCRdb copy retains only in-frame clones and omits some. The profile shows over 85,000 clones, under 9% of them singletons. Specimen: PBMCs. The source of these receptors is a man aged 50-60 years in good health and CMV-seronegative.

The rearrangement uses TRBV7-5 and TRBJ1-3; the listed D gene, TRBD1, was not tested against the DNA. TRBV7-5 has pseudogene status. The length of the CDR3 is 18 residues. In DNA form, the CDR3 reads TGTGCCAGAAGTTCCGGGACAGACATTATTACCTCTGGAAACACCATATATTTT. It encodes CARSSGTDIITSGNTIYF.

This clone was seen a handful of times. The chain is built from TRBV10-2 and TRBJ1-2; TRBD1 might be the D (5 bases). The CDR3 totals 15 residues. Germline V lookup: CDR1 WSHSY, CDR2 SAAADI. V dropped 2 bases and J dropped 0 bases, with 10 bases sitting between them. In DNA, the CDR3 is TGCGCCAGCAGTGAGCAGGGCTGGACTAACTATGGCTACACCTTC. Protein product: CASSEQGWTNYGYTF.

V gene TRBV7-3 combines with J gene TRBJ2-3, with TRBD2 identical over 10 bases. The CDR3 runs 17 residues. CDR1 is SGHTA and CDR2 is FQGTGA in the germline V gene. V was clipped by 4 bases and J by 2 bases; unmatched bases: 9. The CDR3 coding sequence is TGTGCCAGCAGCTCCCCTACTAGCGGGGTGAACACAGATACGCAGTATTTT. It codes for CASSSPTSGVNTDTQYF.

The rearrangement links TRBV21-1 to TRBJ2-7; TRBD1 is the table's D call and was not checked against the DNA. TRBV21-1 is noted as a pseudogene. The CDR3 consists of 17 residues. CDR3 loop: CASSITARTGGDCEQYF. The CDR3 DNA follows: TGTGCCAGCAGCATAACAGCAAGGACAGGGGGCGACTGCGAGCAGTACTTC.

The rearrangement uses TRBV11-2 and TRBJ1-6; 8 bases agree with TRBD1. Germline loops: CDR1 SGHAT, CDR2 FQNNGV. The CDR3 has 17 amino acids. V dropped 2 bases and J dropped 3; count of bases not matched to a gene: 6. Written as DNA, the CDR3 is TGTGCCAGCAGCTTACACAGGGGGGTTCACTATAATTCACCCCTCCACTTT. Residues: CASSLHRGVHYNSPLHF. Full variable domain (rest looked up from reference TRBV11-2 and TRBJ1-6): EAGVAQSPRYKIIEKRQSVAFWCNPISGHATLYWYQQILGQGPKLLIQFQNNGVVDDSQLPKDRFSAERLKGVDSTLKIQPAKLEDSAVYLCASSLHRGVHYNSPLHFGNGTRLTVT.

Only a few counts were recorded for this clone. The junction and the germline gene differ at one end; a read error may be behind it. The rearrangement joins TRBV7-7 to TRBJ2-1; D is perhaps TRBD2 (6 bases). Per germline, CDR1 SSHAT and CDR2 FNYEAQ (reference sequence). The CDR3 covers 18 residues. The CDR3 nucleotides read TGTGCTAGCAGCTTAGAAGTCAGTTTTAGCGGAGTTCTGAATGAGCAGTTCTTC. This encodes CASSLEVSFSGVLNEQFF.

This clone has only a few counts. One junction end does not reproduce the germline sequence, and a read error may be involved. This chain joins TRBV4-1 and TRBJ2-7; D is unresolved. Germline V lookup: CDR1 MGHRA, CDR2 YSYEKL. This CDR3 is built from 15 residues. CDR3 sequence (DNA): TGCGCCAGCAGCCAAGTTAGTAATAGCTTCTACGCGCAGTACTTC. This encodes CASSQVSNSFYAQYF.

The chain couples TRBV13 to TRBJ2-5; 13 bases fit TRBD2. The CDR3 has 19 amino acids. Unmatched junction bases numbered 9, after V lost 0 bases and J lost 2 bases. Germline loops: CDR1 PRHDT, CDR2 FYEKMQ (reference sequence). The CDR3 nucleotides read TGTGCCAGCAGCTTAGGCCTGACTAGCGGGGGGTGGATTCAAGAGACCCAGTACTTC. It specifies CASSLGLTSGGWIQETQYF.